A selection of T cell receptor beta chains follows, all from one sample in a study of shared clonotypes between healthy human individuals. TCRdb's table, derived via immunoSEQ multiplex PCR, lists solely in-frame clones and lacks some. Of 2 million or so clones in the sample, 90% to 95% were seen once. Material for sequencing was naive CD4+ T cells sorted from blood. These receptors originate from a man between 18 and 29 years old in good health. Each CDR3 is given with its conserved first and last residue. The order of the fields is J gene, V gene, CDR3 length, CDR3 protein.

j_gene: TRBJ2-2
v_gene: TRBV5-6
len: 16
CDR3aa: CASSLDRGRGTGELFF

j_gene: TRBJ1-4
v_gene: TRBV5-4
len: 15
CDR3aa: CASREETETNEKLFF

j_gene: TRBJ1-3
v_gene: TRBV6-1
len: 12
CDR3aa: CAGGSPGNTIYF

j_gene: TRBJ2-1
v_gene: TRBV2
len: 15
CDR3aa: CASIAQGLVRNEQFF

j_gene: TRBJ2-7
v_gene: TRBV5-5
len: 15
CDR3aa: CASSLVQGLGGEQYF

j_gene: TRBJ1-5
v_gene: TRBV25-1
len: 13
CDR3aa: CASSLAGNQPQHF

j_gene: TRBJ2-2
v_gene: TRBV29-1
len: 14
CDR3aa: CSVGREGITGELFF

j_gene: TRBJ1-4
v_gene: TRBV5-1
len: 14
CDR3aa: CASSLGAPAEKLFF

j_gene: TRBJ1-6
v_gene: TRBV10-3
len: 15
CDR3aa: CAISAGTGDTSPLHF

j_gene: TRBJ2-2
v_gene: TRBV5-4
len: 16
CDR3aa: CASSLGGGQNTGELFF

j_gene: TRBJ1-2
v_gene: TRBV27
len: 13
CDR3aa: CASSLSTGFGYTF

j_gene: TRBJ2-2
v_gene: TRBV28
len: 11
CDR3aa: CASSSAGELFF

j_gene: TRBJ2-5
v_gene: TRBV6-1
len: 12
CDR3aa: CASSRHQETQYF

j_gene: TRBJ2-2
v_gene: TRBV7-2
len: 15
CDR3aa: CASSLLAANTGELFF

j_gene: TRBJ1-5
v_gene: TRBV19
len: 15
CDR3aa: CASIQGTSGNQPQHF

j_gene: TRBJ2-7
v_gene: TRBV15
len: 15
CDR3aa: CATRVGTSGSSEQYF

j_gene: TRBJ1-4
v_gene: TRBV7-4
len: 14
CDR3aa: CASSLNATNEKLFF

j_gene: TRBJ1-5
v_gene: TRBV5-4
len: 13
CDR3aa: CASSIGTNQPQHF

j_gene: TRBJ2-3
v_gene: TRBV25-1
len: 13
CDR3aa: CASSEYFADTQYF

j_gene: TRBJ2-5
v_gene: TRBV6-5
len: 16
CDR3aa: CASSYGLAGGKETQYF

j_gene: TRBJ2-2
v_gene: TRBV9
len: 12
CDR3aa: CASTNPGGELFF

j_gene: TRBJ2-3
v_gene: TRBV5-8
len: 11
CDR3aa: CASSSTGEGGF

j_gene: TRBJ1-5
v_gene: TRBV6-6
len: 13
CDR3aa: CASSRQSNQPQHF

j_gene: TRBJ2-5
v_gene: TRBV7-2
len: 14
CDR3aa: CASSVGGGLETQYF

j_gene: TRBJ2-7
v_gene: TRBV18
len: 15
CDR3aa: CASSSPGTGLTEQYF

j_gene: TRBJ2-2
v_gene: TRBV7-9
len: 15
CDR3aa: CASSSGTGFTGELFF

j_gene: TRBJ1-2
v_gene: TRBV6-1
len: 14
CDR3aa: CASSGTGLNYGYTF

j_gene: TRBJ1-3
v_gene: TRBV4-1
len: 14
CDR3aa: CASSPLGGSYTIYF

j_gene: TRBJ1-4
v_gene: TRBV7-9
len: 16
CDR3aa: CASSFGETGYGEKLFF

j_gene: TRBJ1-1
v_gene: TRBV30
len: 15
CDR3aa: CAWFPGQGMNTEAFF

j_gene: TRBJ2-3
v_gene: TRBV7-9
len: 17
CDR3aa: CASSWGLAGGITDTQYF

j_gene: TRBJ2-1
v_gene: TRBV11-3
len: 15
CDR3aa: CASSPSGGAGNEQFF

j_gene: TRBJ1-3
v_gene: TRBV9
len: 14
CDR3aa: CASSDREGGNTIYF

j_gene: TRBJ2-7
v_gene: TRBV2
len: 15
CDR3aa: CASSRMASAPYEQYF

j_gene: TRBJ1-2
v_gene: TRBV10-3
len: 13
CDR3aa: CAISPGTGHGYTF

j_gene: TRBJ1-2
v_gene: TRBV5-5
len: 12
CDR3aa: CASSLGGYDYTF

j_gene: TRBJ1-6
v_gene: TRBV30
len: 13
CDR3aa: CASHPGPGSPLHF

j_gene: TRBJ1-3
v_gene: TRBV18
len: 13
CDR3aa: CASSPSGLDTIYF

j_gene: TRBJ1-3
v_gene: TRBV6-5
len: 13
CDR3aa: CASSQNTGNTIYF

j_gene: TRBJ2-3
v_gene: TRBV6-6
len: 12
CDR3aa: CAIGTHADTQYF

j_gene: TRBJ2-5
v_gene: TRBV1
len: 13
CDR3aa: CTSSDRATETQYF

j_gene: TRBJ2-7
v_gene: TRBV27
len: 16
CDR3aa: CASSLRMGTESYEQYF

j_gene: TRBJ2-5
v_gene: TRBV10-3
len: 13
CDR3aa: CAASGGLGETQYF

j_gene: TRBJ1-1
v_gene: TRBV5-1
len: 17
CDR3aa: CASSPGPPGAWNTEAFF

j_gene: TRBJ1-4
v_gene: TRBV5-8
len: 17
CDR3aa: CASSLATSPGKNEKLFF

j_gene: TRBJ1-2
v_gene: TRBV9
len: 17
CDR3aa: CASSVEVGGVDNYGYTF

j_gene: TRBJ2-7
v_gene: TRBV6-6
len: 14
CDR3aa: CASGQAGGTYEQYF

j_gene: TRBJ1-5
v_gene: TRBV7-8
len: 15
CDR3aa: CASSLNPGGEQPQHF

j_gene: TRBJ2-2
v_gene: TRBV10-2
len: 14
CDR3aa: CASSWGHQDGELFF

j_gene: TRBJ2-7
v_gene: TRBV6-1
len: 15
CDR3aa: CASNPQGQGIYEQYF

j_gene: TRBJ2-3
v_gene: TRBV5-6
len: 14
CDR3aa: CASTSGFSTDTQYF